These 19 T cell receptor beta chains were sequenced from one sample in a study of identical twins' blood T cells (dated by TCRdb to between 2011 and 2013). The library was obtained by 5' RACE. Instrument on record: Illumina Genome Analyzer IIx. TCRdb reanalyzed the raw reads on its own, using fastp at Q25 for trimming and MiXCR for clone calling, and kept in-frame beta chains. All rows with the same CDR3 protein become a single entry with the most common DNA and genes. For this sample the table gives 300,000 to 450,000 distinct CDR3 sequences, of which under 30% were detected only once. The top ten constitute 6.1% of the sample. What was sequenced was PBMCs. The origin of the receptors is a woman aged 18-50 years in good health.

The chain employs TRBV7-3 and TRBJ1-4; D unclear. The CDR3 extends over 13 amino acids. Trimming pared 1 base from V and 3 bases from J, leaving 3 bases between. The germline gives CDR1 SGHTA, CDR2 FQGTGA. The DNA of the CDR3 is TGTGCCAGCAGCTTAAGTCCTAATGAAAAACTGTTTTTT. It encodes CASSLSPNEKLFF.

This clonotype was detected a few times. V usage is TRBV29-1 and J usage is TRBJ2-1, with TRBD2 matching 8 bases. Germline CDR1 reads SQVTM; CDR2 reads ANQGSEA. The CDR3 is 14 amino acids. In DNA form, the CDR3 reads TGCGGGACAAAGGGAGCGGGGGAATACAATGAGCAGTTCTTC. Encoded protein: CGTKGAGEYNEQFF.

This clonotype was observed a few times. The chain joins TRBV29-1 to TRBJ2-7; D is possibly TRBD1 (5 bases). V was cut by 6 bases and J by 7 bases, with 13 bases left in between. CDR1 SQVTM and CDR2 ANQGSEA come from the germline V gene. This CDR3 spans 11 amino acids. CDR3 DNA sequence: TGCAGCGTATCAGCAGGGTCTGAGCAGTACTTC. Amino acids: CSVSAGSEQYF.

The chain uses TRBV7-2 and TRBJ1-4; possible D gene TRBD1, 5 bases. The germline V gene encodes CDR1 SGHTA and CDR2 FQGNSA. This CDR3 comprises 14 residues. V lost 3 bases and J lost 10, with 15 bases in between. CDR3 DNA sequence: TGTGCCAGCAGCTTTTTCTTGGGGGAGGGAAAACTGTTTTTT. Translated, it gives CASSFFLGEGKLFF.

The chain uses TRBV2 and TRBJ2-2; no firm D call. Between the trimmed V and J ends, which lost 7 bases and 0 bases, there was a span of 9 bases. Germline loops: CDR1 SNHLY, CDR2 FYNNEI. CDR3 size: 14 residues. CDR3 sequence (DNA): TGTGCCAGCAAAACCGTGACGAACACCGGGGAGCTGTTTTTT. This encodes CASKTVTNTGELFF.

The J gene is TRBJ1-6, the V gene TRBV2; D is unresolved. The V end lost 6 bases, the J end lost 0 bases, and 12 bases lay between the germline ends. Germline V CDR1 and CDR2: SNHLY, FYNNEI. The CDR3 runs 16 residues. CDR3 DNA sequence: TGTGCCAGCAGGCTCGACGGGAGCTCCTATAATTCACCCCTCCACTTT. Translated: CASRLDGSSYNSPLHF.

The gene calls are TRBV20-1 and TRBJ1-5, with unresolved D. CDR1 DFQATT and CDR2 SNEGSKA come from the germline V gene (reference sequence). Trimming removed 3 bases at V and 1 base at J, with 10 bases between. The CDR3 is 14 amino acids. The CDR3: CSARAGMSNQPQHF. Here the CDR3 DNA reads TGCAGTGCTAGGGCGGGGATGAGCAATCAGCCCCAGCATTTT.

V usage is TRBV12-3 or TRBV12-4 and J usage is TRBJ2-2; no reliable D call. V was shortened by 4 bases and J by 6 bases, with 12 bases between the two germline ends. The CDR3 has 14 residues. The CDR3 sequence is CASSSRSRPGELFF. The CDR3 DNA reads TGTGCCAGCAGTTCCCGAAGTCGTCCCGGGGAGCTGTTTTTT.

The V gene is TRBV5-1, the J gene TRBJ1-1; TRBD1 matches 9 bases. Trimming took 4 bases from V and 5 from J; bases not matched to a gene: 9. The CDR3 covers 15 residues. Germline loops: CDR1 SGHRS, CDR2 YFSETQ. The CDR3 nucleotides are TGCGCCAGCAGCCTGTTCGGGACAGGGAAAACTGAAGCTTTCTTT. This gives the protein CASSLFGTGKTEAFF.

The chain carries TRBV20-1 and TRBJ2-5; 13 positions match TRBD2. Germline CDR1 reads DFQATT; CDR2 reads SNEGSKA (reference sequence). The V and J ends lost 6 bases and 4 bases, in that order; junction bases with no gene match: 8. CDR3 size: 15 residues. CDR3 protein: CSALGLAGVIETQYF. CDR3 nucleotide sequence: TGCAGTGCATTAGGACTAGCGGGAGTTATAGAGACCCAGTACTTC.

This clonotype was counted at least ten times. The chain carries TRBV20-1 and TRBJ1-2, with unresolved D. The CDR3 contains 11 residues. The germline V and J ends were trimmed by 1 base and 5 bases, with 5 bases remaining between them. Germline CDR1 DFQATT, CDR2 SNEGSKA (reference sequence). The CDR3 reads CSARGVYGYTF. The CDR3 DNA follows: TGCAGTGCTAGAGGGGTTTATGGCTACACCTTC.

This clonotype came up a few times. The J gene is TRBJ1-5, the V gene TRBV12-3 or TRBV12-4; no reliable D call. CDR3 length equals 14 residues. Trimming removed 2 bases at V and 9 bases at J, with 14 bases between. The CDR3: CASSLSRMEGPQHF. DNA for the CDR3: TGTGCCAGCAGTTTATCCAGGATGGAGGGGCCCCAGCATTTT.

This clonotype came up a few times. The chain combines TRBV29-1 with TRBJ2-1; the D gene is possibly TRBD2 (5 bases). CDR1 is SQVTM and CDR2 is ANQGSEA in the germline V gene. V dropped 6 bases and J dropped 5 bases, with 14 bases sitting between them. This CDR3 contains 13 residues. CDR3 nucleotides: TGCAGCGTCTTCCCACCGGGGAACAATGAGCAGTTCTTC. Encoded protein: CSVFPPGNNEQFF.

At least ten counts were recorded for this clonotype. The CDR3 reads CSVALREPNTEAFF. DNA for the CDR3: TGCAGCGTTGCCCTCAGAGAACCGAACACTGAAGCTTTCTTT. This rearrangement joins TRBV29-1 to TRBJ1-1; no firm D call. The V gene lost 4 bases and the J gene lost 1 base, with 13 bases spanning the gap. The CDR3 contains 14 residues. Germline V gene lookup returns CDR1 SQVTM and CDR2 ANQGSEA.

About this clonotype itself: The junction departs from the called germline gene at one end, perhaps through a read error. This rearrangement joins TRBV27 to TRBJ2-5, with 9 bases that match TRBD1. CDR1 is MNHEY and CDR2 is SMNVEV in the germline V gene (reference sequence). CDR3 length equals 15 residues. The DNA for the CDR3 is TGTGCCGGCAGTGTAGGACAGGGGTTACAAGAGACCCAGTACTTC. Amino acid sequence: CAGSVGQGLQETQYF.

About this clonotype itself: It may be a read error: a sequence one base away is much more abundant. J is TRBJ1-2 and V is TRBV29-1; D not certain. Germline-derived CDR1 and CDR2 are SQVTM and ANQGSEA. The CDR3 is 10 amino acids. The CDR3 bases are TGCAGCATTGAAGAAGTGAGCTACACCTTC. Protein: CSIEEVSYTF. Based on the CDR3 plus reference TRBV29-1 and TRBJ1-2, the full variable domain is SAVISQKPSRDICQRGTSLTIQCQVDSQVTMMFWYRQQPGQSLTLIATANQGSEATYESGFVIDKFPISRPNLTFSTLTVSNMSPEDSSIYLCSIEEVSYTFGSGTRLTVV.

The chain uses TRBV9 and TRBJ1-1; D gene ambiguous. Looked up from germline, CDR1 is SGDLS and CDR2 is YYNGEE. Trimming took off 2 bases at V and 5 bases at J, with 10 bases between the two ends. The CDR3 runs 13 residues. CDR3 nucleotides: TGTGCCAGCAGCGTCGCTTCGGGGACTGAAGCTTTCTTT. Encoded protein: CASSVASGTEAFF.

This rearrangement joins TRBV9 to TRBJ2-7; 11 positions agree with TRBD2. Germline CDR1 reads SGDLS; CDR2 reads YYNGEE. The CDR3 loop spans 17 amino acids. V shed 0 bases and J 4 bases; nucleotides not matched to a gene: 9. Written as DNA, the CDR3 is TGTGCCAGCAGCGTAGGGCCCTCGACTAGCGGGAAGTACGAGCAGTACTTC. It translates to CASSVGPSTSGKYEQYF.

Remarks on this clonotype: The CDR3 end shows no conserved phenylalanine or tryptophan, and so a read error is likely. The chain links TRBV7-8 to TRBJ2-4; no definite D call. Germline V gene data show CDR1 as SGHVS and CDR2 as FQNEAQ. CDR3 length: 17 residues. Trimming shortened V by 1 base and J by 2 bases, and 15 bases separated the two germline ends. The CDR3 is CASSLGRPLSPKNIQYV. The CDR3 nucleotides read TGTGCCAGCAGCTTAGGGCGGCCCCTATCTCCCAAAAACATTCAGTACGTT.